Each of the 20 T cell receptor beta chains below was sequenced from the same sample in a study of cytotoxic CD8 clonotypes in ibrutinib-treated CLL. Clones were read by immunoSEQ multiplex PCR, and TCRdb kept only the in-frame ones, dropping some. The sample consists of roughly 250,000 clones, 70% of them appearing once. The sequenced sample was PBMCs, obtained after 24 months of ibrutinib treatment. These receptors came from a human donor with chronic lymphocytic leukemia.

V usage is TRBV25-1 and J usage is TRBJ1-1; no firm D call. Trimming removed 0 bases from V and 1 base from J, with 12 bases in between. Germline V gene data show CDR1 as MGHDK and CDR2 as SYGVNS. The CDR3 has 16 amino acids. CDR3 residues: CASSEYGQSPNTEAFF. Here the CDR3 DNA reads TGTGCCAGCAGTGAATACGGTCAGAGCCCGAACACTGAAGCTTTCTTT.

The V call is TRBV6-5, the J call TRBJ1-1, with D perhaps TRBD1 (6 bases). The CDR3 spans 14 residues. The ends were cut back, 6 bases at V and 7 bases at J, with 18 bases in the middle. The germline V gene encodes CDR1 MNHEY and CDR2 SVGAGI. The CDR3 here is CASSTLGGALEAFF. The DNA for the CDR3 is TGTGCCAGCAGCACCCTGGGGGGCGCCCTTGAAGCTTTCTTT.

The CDR3 is CASRLAGVLGETQYF. The CDR3 DNA reads TGTGCCAGCCGGTTAGCGGGAGTGCTGGGGGAGACCCAGTACTTC. The chain employs TRBV6-5 and TRBJ2-5; TRBD2 matches 9 bases. J lost 5 bases, V lost 8 bases, and 12 bases had no gene match. Looked up from germline, CDR1 is MNHEY and CDR2 is SVGAGI. The length of the CDR3 is 15 residues.

This clone was observed a handful of times. This chain joins TRBV18 and TRBJ2-2, with D unresolved. CDR1 and CDR2 from the germline V gene are KGHSH and LQKENI. V lost 1 base and J 7 bases, leaving 7 bases between the germline ends. The CDR3 spans 13 residues. The CDR3: CASSPLDRGELFF. The CDR3 nucleotides read TGTGCCAGCTCACCACTCGATCGCGGGGAGCTGTTTTTT. Filled out from reference TRBV18 and TRBJ2-2, the complete variable domain reads NAGVMQNPRHLVRRRGQEARLRCSPMKGHSHVYWYRQLPEEGLKFMVYLQKENIIDESGMPKERFSAEFPKEGPSILRIQQVVRGDSAAYFCASSPLDRGELFFGEGSRLTVL.

The V and J genes are TRBV7-2 and TRBJ2-7, with 7 nucleotides matching TRBD2. Germline V gene lookup returns CDR1 SGHTA and CDR2 FQGNSA. V lost 5 bases to trimming and J lost 0 bases; unmatched junction nucleotides: 4. The CDR3 totals 14 residues. The CDR3 spells CASSPSGDSYEQYF. The CDR3 nucleotides read TGTGCCAGCAGCCCTAGCGGAGACTCCTACGAGCAGTACTTC.

J is TRBJ1-4 and V is TRBV27; D unclear. The CDR3 is 15 residues long. Germline values: CDR1 MNHEY, CDR2 SMNVEV (reference sequence). V was pared by 4 bases and J by 8 bases, with 17 bases between. The CDR3 region is CASSSLSGGGEKLFF. CDR3 DNA: TGTGCCAGCAGTTCTTTGTCCGGAGGTGGCGAAAAACTGTTTTTT.

The CDR3 reads CASTVGNQPQHF. The CDR3, as DNA: TGTGCCAGCACCGTAGGCAATCAGCCCCAGCATTTT. The genes are TRBV6-1 and TRBJ1-5; D not resolved. V lost 7 bases and J 2 bases, leaving 6 bases between the germline ends. CDR3 length: 12 amino acids. Germline V gene sequence: CDR1 MNHNS, CDR2 SASEGT.

V gene TRBV27 combines with J gene TRBJ2-1; perhaps TRBD2 as D (5 bases). Germline V lookup: CDR1 MNHEY, CDR2 SMNVEV (reference sequence). V was trimmed by 11 bases and J by 6 bases, leaving 20 bases between them. The CDR3 totals 14 residues. In DNA form, the CDR3 reads TGTGCCGCCCGAGACCCAGGTGCGGGCAATGAGCAGTTCTTC. Translated: CAARDPGAGNEQFF.

This clone has just a few counts. The chain recombines TRBV6-5 with TRBJ1-2, with a weak D call TRBD1 (5 bases). Trimming left V 5 bases short and J 2 bases short, with 12 bases between. Germline-derived CDR1 and CDR2 are MNHEY and SVGAGI. The CDR3 length is 14 residues. CDR3 in amino acids: CASSRQLPNYGYTF. CDR3 nucleotide sequence: TGTGCCAGCAGTCGACAGCTACCCAACTATGGCTACACCTTC.

The rearrangement links TRBV2 to TRBJ1-5; D not resolved. The CDR3 is 13 amino acids. V was pared by 8 bases and J by 2 bases, with 10 bases between. The germline CDR1 and CDR2 sequences are SNHLY and FYNNEI. The CDR3 DNA sequence: TGTGCCAGCGGCCGGGAGGGCAATCAGCCCCAGCATTTT. Translating it yields CASGREGNQPQHF.

The rearrangement joins TRBV5-1 to TRBJ1-2; 7 nucleotides agree with TRBD1. V was pared by 4 bases and J by 3 bases, with 3 bases of the junction left unmatched. Germline V gene data show CDR1 as SGHRS and CDR2 as YFSETQ. CDR3 length: 13 residues. Here the CDR3 reads CASSTGQHYGYTF. CDR3 DNA: TGCGCCAGCAGCACGGGACAGCACTATGGCTACACCTTC.

The V call is TRBV9, the J call TRBJ2-7, with 8 nucleotides matching TRBD2. J lost 3 bases, V lost 3 bases, and 14 bases had no gene match. The CDR3 loop spans 17 amino acids. CDR1 is SGDLS, CDR2 YYNGEE, per germline. As DNA, the CDR3 is TGTGCCAGCAGCGCCCGTCGTGAAGCGGGGGAAAACTACGAGCAGTACTTC. Its protein is CASSARREAGENYEQYF.

This clone was observed a few times. The chain employs TRBV6-5 and TRBJ2-7, with unresolved D. Trimming stripped 4 bases from V and 3 bases from J, with 13 bases between. This CDR3 contains 14 residues. CDR1 and CDR2 (germline): MNHEY, SVGAGI. The CDR3 DNA reads as TGTGCCAGCAGTTCGGGCGGAGATTACTACGAGCAGTACTTC. It specifies CASSSGGDYYEQYF.

The V and J genes are TRBV9 and TRBJ2-1; TRBD2 aligns across 13 bases. V shed 3 bases and J 6 bases; nucleotides not matched to a gene: 9. This CDR3 has 17 residues. From germline, CDR1 is SGDLS and CDR2 YYNGEE. The DNA of the CDR3 is TGTGCCAGCAGCGCATGGACTAGCGGGAGAAAGTCCAATGAGCAGTTCTTC. As protein: CASSAWTSGRKSNEQFF.

The chain employs TRBV5-6 and TRBJ2-5; no firm D call. Germline lookup yields CDR1 SGHDT and CDR2 YYEEEE. V lost 0 bases and J lost 4, with 7 bases in between. The CDR3 has 13 amino acids. CDR3 bases: TGTGCCAGCAGCTTGGACGAGAGAGAGACCCAGTACTTC. It yields the protein CASSLDERETQYF.

The J gene is TRBJ1-1, the V gene TRBV5-1, with D tentatively TRBD1 (5 bases). CDR1 and CDR2 from the germline V gene are SGHRS and YFSETQ. The CDR3 runs to 17 residues. V shed 1 base and J shed 3 bases, with 19 bases lying between them. The CDR3 nucleotides read TGCGCCAGCAGCTTGCGGAGTCCAGGGAGGCTATACACTGAAGCTTTCTTT. Translation gives CASSLRSPGRLYTEAFF.

This clone has more than one count but fewer than ten. The chain couples TRBV13 to TRBJ1-1, with no clear D. This CDR3 has 14 residues. Trimming removed 1 base from V and 1 base from J, with 7 bases in between. Germline V gene lookup returns CDR1 PRHDT and CDR2 FYEKMQ (reference sequence). This CDR3 is CASSLVAGNTEAFF. As DNA, the CDR3 is TGTGCCAGCAGCTTAGTAGCCGGGAACACTGAAGCTTTCTTT.

This clone has just one count. V gene TRBV7-9 combines with J gene TRBJ2-1; 11 bases agree with TRBD2. This CDR3 is built from 15 residues. Unmatched junction bases numbered 4, after V lost 0 bases and J lost 9 bases. Germline V gene data show CDR1 as SEHNR and CDR2 as FQNEAQ (reference sequence). The CDR3 DNA is TGTGCCAGCAGCTTAGCACTAGCGGGAGTCCTTGAGCAGTTCTTC. Protein: CASSLALAGVLEQFF.

V gene TRBV19 combines with J gene TRBJ2-7, with 8 positions matching TRBD1. V shed 6 bases and J 0 bases; nucleotides not matched to a gene: 7. Looked up from germline, CDR1 is LNHDA and CDR2 is SQIVND (reference sequence). The CDR3 has 15 residues. CDR3 region: CASRVDRGDSYEQYF. In DNA, the CDR3 is TGTGCCAGTAGGGTCGACAGGGGTGACTCCTACGAGCAGTACTTC.

This clone showed up just a few times. The chain links TRBV18 to TRBJ2-5; maybe TRBD1 (5 bases). The V gene's germline CDR1 is KGHSH and CDR2 LQKENI. This CDR3 has 13 amino acids. V lost 4 bases and J lost 5, with 11 bases in between. The chain's CDR3 is CASSQGVRETQYF. In nucleotides, the CDR3 is TGTGCCAGCTCACAAGGGGTAAGGGAGACCCAGTACTTC.